Listed below are T cell receptor beta chains from one sample, sequenced in a study of cytomegalovirus exposure and HLA in healthy donors. TCRdb's table, derived via immunoSEQ multiplex PCR, lists solely in-frame clones and lacks some. Among 95,000 to 150,000 clones, 15% to 19% were seen once, and the ten largest hold under 2.5%. What was sequenced was PBMCs. The receptor set was obtained from a woman between 18 and 29 years old in good health and CMV-seronegative. The CDR3 runs from the conserved cysteine through the conserved F or W. Each record gives: clone size, V gene, D gene, J gene, CDR3 DNA, CDR3 protein. A D gene is named only where the DNA matches it firmly. Clone size is stated in some rows and not others, as once, few, many or a class when expanded.

clone_size: .
v_call: TRBV18
d_call: .
j_call: TRBJ1-5
cdr3_nt: TGTGCCAGCTCACCCCGGGGGATAAATCAGCCCCAGCATTTT
cdr3_aa: CASSPRGINQPQHF

clone_size: few
v_call: TRBV6-4
d_call: .
j_call: TRBJ2-7
cdr3_nt: TGTGCCAGCAGTGAGGGCCCCCCGCCCTCCTACGAGCAGTACTTC
cdr3_aa: CASSEGPPPSYEQYF

clone_size: .
v_call: TRBV6-5
d_call: .
j_call: TRBJ2-7
cdr3_nt: TGTGCCAGCAGTTATACAGGGTACTCCTACGAGCAGTACTTC
cdr3_aa: CASSYTGYSYEQYF

clone_size: few
v_call: TRBV7-9
d_call: .
j_call: TRBJ2-2
cdr3_nt: TGTGCCAGCAGCGGAGACAGGCTTACCACCTCCGGGGAGCTGTTTTTT
cdr3_aa: CASSGDRLTTSGELFF

clone_size: .
v_call: TRBV5-6
d_call: .
j_call: TRBJ1-4
cdr3_nt: TGTGCCAGCAGCTCGGGGGCGGGGGCGCCTAGTGAAAAACTGTTTTTT
cdr3_aa: CASSSGAGAPSEKLFF

clone_size: .
v_call: TRBV13
d_call: .
j_call: TRBJ2-7
cdr3_nt: TGTGCCAGCAGCCCGGACGGGGACGAGCAGTACTTC
cdr3_aa: CASSPDGDEQYF

clone_size: few
v_call: TRBV5-8
d_call: TRBD1
j_call: TRBJ2-2
cdr3_nt: TGTGCCAGCAGCTCCGGGACAGGGAACACCGGGGAGCTGTTTTTT
cdr3_aa: CASSSGTGNTGELFF

clone_size: few
v_call: TRBV30
d_call: .
j_call: TRBJ2-7
cdr3_nt: TGTGCCTGGAGTACAGCCTACGAGCAGTACTTC
cdr3_aa: CAWSTAYEQYF

clone_size: .
v_call: TRBV18
d_call: TRBD1
j_call: TRBJ1-4
cdr3_nt: TGTGCCAGCTCACCGGCCCGGGACAGGGTGAATGAAAAACTGTTTTTT
cdr3_aa: CASSPARDRVNEKLFF

clone_size: few
v_call: TRBV6-6
d_call: .
j_call: TRBJ1-1
cdr3_nt: TGTGCCAGCAGTTACGCCGGGCCGGGGAACACTGAAGCCTTCTTT
cdr3_aa: CASSYAGPGNTEAFF

clone_size: .
v_call: TRBV6-5
d_call: TRBD1
j_call: TRBJ1-1
cdr3_nt: TGTGCCAGCAGACCCCGGACAGGGTTTGAAGCTTTCTTT
cdr3_aa: CASRPRTGFEAFF

clone_size: few
v_call: TRBV2
d_call: TRBD1
j_call: TRBJ2-2
cdr3_nt: TGTGCCAGCAGCGGGACAGGGGGCTCCGGGGAGCTGTTTTTT
cdr3_aa: CASSGTGGSGELFF

clone_size: .
v_call: TRBV4-1
d_call: .
j_call: TRBJ2-7
cdr3_nt: TGCGCCAGCAGCCAAGAAACACAGGAATTCTACGAGCAGTACTTC
cdr3_aa: CASSQETQEFYEQYF

clone_size: few
v_call: TRBV19
d_call: .
j_call: TRBJ1-5
cdr3_nt: TGTGCCAGTAGTATTTGGGCTCAGCCCCAGCATTTT
cdr3_aa: CASSIWAQPQHF

clone_size: few
v_call: TRBV15
d_call: .
j_call: TRBJ1-4
cdr3_nt: TGTGCCACCAGTAGCAGAGAGGGATCTAATGAAAAACTGTTTTTT
cdr3_aa: CATSSREGSNEKLFF

clone_size: .
v_call: TRBV30
d_call: .
j_call: TRBJ2-7
cdr3_nt: TGTGCCTGGAGTTCCAAGGGAGTCTACGAGCAGTACTTC
cdr3_aa: CAWSSKGVYEQYF

clone_size: once
v_call: TRBV5-1
d_call: TRBD2
j_call: TRBJ2-5
cdr3_nt: TGCGCCAGCAGCTACGCGGGACTAAGATCGGAGACCCAGTACTTC
cdr3_aa: CASSYAGLRSETQYF

clone_size: few
v_call: TRBV6-5
d_call: .
j_call: TRBJ1-1
cdr3_nt: TGTGCCAGCAGTTACCGCAGGAACACTGAAGCTTTCTTT
cdr3_aa: CASSYRRNTEAFF

clone_size: .
v_call: TRBV29-1
d_call: TRBD1
j_call: TRBJ1-2
cdr3_nt: TGCAGCGTTGAAGAATACGGGACAGGGGTCTATGGCTACACCTTC
cdr3_aa: CSVEEYGTGVYGYTF

clone_size: few
v_call: TRBV2
d_call: TRBD1
j_call: TRBJ1-2
cdr3_nt: TGTGCCACCGGGGACAGCTATGGCTACACCTTC
cdr3_aa: CATGDSYGYTF

clone_size: few
v_call: TRBV5-4
d_call: .
j_call: TRBJ2-5
cdr3_nt: TGTGCCAGCAGCCTCGGGGGCCAAGAGACCCAGTACTTC
cdr3_aa: CASSLGGQETQYF

clone_size: .
v_call: TRBV4-1
d_call: TRBD2
j_call: TRBJ2-3
cdr3_nt: TGCGCCAGCAGCAGGACGGGACTAGCGGGATTAACAGATACGCAGTATTTT
cdr3_aa: CASSRTGLAGLTDTQYF

clone_size: .
v_call: TRBV7-9
d_call: TRBD1
j_call: TRBJ2-6
cdr3_nt: TGTGCCAGCAGCTTCGGGACAGGGCCGCGAGGGGCCAACGTCCTGACTTTC
cdr3_aa: CASSFGTGPRGANVLTF

clone_size: .
v_call: TRBV7-9
d_call: .
j_call: TRBJ2-1
cdr3_nt: TGTGCCAGCAGCTTGGGTACAGGTTACAATGAGCAGTTCTTC
cdr3_aa: CASSLGTGYNEQFF

clone_size: few
v_call: TRBV9
d_call: TRBD1
j_call: TRBJ2-7
cdr3_nt: TGTGCCAGCAGCGGCCGGACCGGGACAGGGACTTACGAGCAGTACTTC
cdr3_aa: CASSGRTGTGTYEQYF

clone_size: .
v_call: TRBV27
d_call: .
j_call: TRBJ2-1
cdr3_nt: TGTGCCAGCAGTTTCCTTCAGGGAAATGAGCAGTTCTTC
cdr3_aa: CASSFLQGNEQFF

clone_size: few
v_call: TRBV27
d_call: TRBD2
j_call: TRBJ2-3
cdr3_nt: TGTGCCAGCAGTTTAACGGCGGGCGGGAGATCACGAACGCAGTATTTT
cdr3_aa: CASSLTAGGRSRTQYF

clone_size: few
v_call: TRBV7-9
d_call: TRBD1
j_call: TRBJ2-6
cdr3_nt: TGTGCCAGCAGCTTAGGCACAGGGGGCGCGCAGGGGGCCAACGTCCTGACTTTC
cdr3_aa: CASSLGTGGAQGANVLTF

clone_size: few
v_call: TRBV27
d_call: TRBD2
j_call: TRBJ2-7
cdr3_nt: TGTGCCAGCAGGGGACTACTAGCGGGACTATACGAGCAGTACTTC
cdr3_aa: CASRGLLAGLYEQYF

clone_size: .
v_call: TRBV2
d_call: .
j_call: TRBJ1-1
cdr3_nt: TGTGCCAGCAGTGAATTTCTGGCGAACACTGAAGCTTTCTTT
cdr3_aa: CASSEFLANTEAFF

clone_size: .
v_call: TRBV19
d_call: .
j_call: TRBJ1-6
cdr3_nt: TGTGCCAGTGTTGGTAGAGGGTTGAATTCACCCCTCCACTTT
cdr3_aa: CASVGRGLNSPLHF

clone_size: .
v_call: TRBV4-1
d_call: TRBD1
j_call: TRBJ2-3
cdr3_nt: TGCGCCAGCAGCCCAGGGACAGCGGCCGGGGATACGCAGTATTTT
cdr3_aa: CASSPGTAAGDTQYF

clone_size: .
v_call: TRBV7-9
d_call: .
j_call: TRBJ1-1
cdr3_nt: TGTGCCAGCAGCTTAGTGGGCCCCACTGAAGCTTTCTTT
cdr3_aa: CASSLVGPTEAFF

clone_size: .
v_call: TRBV28
d_call: TRBD1
j_call: TRBJ2-7
cdr3_nt: TGTGCCAGCAGTTTATTTGCGGGACAGGGGGCCTACGAGCAGTACTTC
cdr3_aa: CASSLFAGQGAYEQYF

clone_size: .
v_call: TRBV2
d_call: TRBD1
j_call: TRBJ2-7
cdr3_nt: TGTGCCAGCAGTCCATCGGACAGGGACTACGAGCAGTACTTC
cdr3_aa: CASSPSDRDYEQYF

clone_size: few
v_call: TRBV5-1
d_call: .
j_call: TRBJ1-3
cdr3_nt: TGCGCCAGCAGCTTGGACATAAACCTTGGAAACACCATATATTTT
cdr3_aa: CASSLDINLGNTIYF

clone_size: few
v_call: TRBV11-3
d_call: TRBD2
j_call: TRBJ2-7
cdr3_nt: TGTGCCAGCAGCTTAGATACTAGCGGGAGTGGCGAGCAGTACTTC
cdr3_aa: CASSLDTSGSGEQYF

clone_size: few
v_call: TRBV30
d_call: .
j_call: TRBJ2-1
cdr3_nt: TGTGCCTGGAGTGTACAGGACGACAATGAGCAGTTCTTC
cdr3_aa: CAWSVQDDNEQFF

clone_size: few
v_call: TRBV10-3
d_call: TRBD1
j_call: TRBJ1-5
cdr3_nt: TGTGCCATCAGGGGGGACAGGGAGAATCAGCCCCAGCATTTT
cdr3_aa: CAIRGDRENQPQHF

clone_size: .
v_call: TRBV6-5
d_call: TRBD1
j_call: TRBJ1-1
cdr3_nt: TGTGCCAGCAGGAACAGGGGTGCTGAAGCTTTCTTT
cdr3_aa: CASRNRGAEAFF

clone_size: .
v_call: TRBV19
d_call: TRBD1
j_call: TRBJ1-4
cdr3_nt: TGTGCCAGTAGTCCCACCGGGACAGGGAATGAAAAACTGTTTTTT
cdr3_aa: CASSPTGTGNEKLFF